This entry lists 12 T cell receptor beta chains sequenced from one sample in a study of cytomegalovirus exposure and HLA in healthy donors. 60 Vbeta and 13 Jbeta primers were used in PCR. Assay used: immunoSEQ multiplex PCR; TCRdb lists only in-frame clones, some missing. This table holds about 140,000 clones, roughly four fifths found once. The source material was PBMCs. The receptors shown here come from a female donor in good health and CMV-seronegative.

The table lists this clone with a few counts. The V and J genes are TRBV19 and TRBJ2-1; tentative D call: TRBD2 (5 bases). This CDR3 spans 18 amino acids. Germline V CDR1 and CDR2: LNHDA, SQIVND (reference sequence). V was shortened by 7 bases and J by 1 base, with 23 bases between the two germline ends. Written as DNA, the CDR3 is TGTGCCAGTACCCAATACCCCCCCGGACTGGCTTCCTACAATGAGCAGTTCTTC. This codes for CASTQYPPGLASYNEQFF. Filled out from reference TRBV19 and TRBJ2-1, the complete variable domain reads DGGITQSPKYLFRKEGQNVTLSCEQNLNHDAMYWYRQDPGQGLRLIYYSQIVNDFQKGDIAEGYSVSREKKESFPLTVTSAQKNPTAFYLCASTQYPPGLASYNEQFFGPGTRLTVL.

V is TRBV7-2 and J is TRBJ2-3; D might be TRBD2 (5 bases). Germline CDR1 is SGHTA and CDR2 is FQGNSA. The CDR3 contains 15 residues. V was pared by 3 bases and J by 1 base, with 11 bases between. CDR3 sequence: CASSFPEVGTDTQYF. In nucleotides, the CDR3 is TGTGCCAGCAGCTTTCCGGAGGTGGGCACAGATACGCAGTATTTT.

The chain uses TRBV5-1 and TRBJ2-1; 7 nucleotides line up with TRBD1. Germline V gene sequence: CDR1 SGHRS, CDR2 YFSETQ. Losses at the gene ends were 4 bases for V and 5 bases for J; bases not matched to a gene: 9. The CDR3 has 15 residues. For the CDR3, the DNA is TGCGCCAGCAGCGAGGGGGCAGGGCCAAACAATGAGCAGTTCTTC. Its protein product is CASSEGAGPNNEQFF.

The chain links TRBV18 to TRBJ1-2, with D maybe TRBD1 (6 bases). The germline gives CDR1 KGHSH, CDR2 LQKENI. CDR3 length equals 15 residues. Trimming cost V 0 bases and J 4 bases, with 12 bases left between them. The CDR3 loop reads CASSPPGFRGYGYTF. The CDR3 DNA reads TGTGCCAGCTCACCACCAGGGTTCAGGGGCTATGGCTACACCTTC.

The chain carries TRBV9 and TRBJ1-1, with D perhaps TRBD1 (5 bases). The CDR3 totals 14 residues. Trimming took off 0 bases at V and 5 bases at J, with 11 bases between the two ends. The germline V gene has CDR1 SGDLS and CDR2 YYNGEE. This chain's CDR3 is CASSVEQGRTEAFF. The CDR3 DNA reads as TGTGCCAGCAGCGTAGAGCAGGGTCGTACTGAAGCTTTCTTT.

The chain couples TRBV28 to TRBJ2-3, with D possibly matching TRBD2 (5 bases). Trimming stripped 6 bases from V and 2 bases from J, with 18 bases between. This CDR3 region has 16 residues. Germline CDR1 is MDHEN and CDR2 is SYDVKM. Here the CDR3 reads CASSPGRFGITDTQYF. CDR3 coding DNA: TGTGCCAGCAGCCCTGGCAGGTTCGGGATCACAGATACGCAGTATTTT.

The gene calls are TRBV7-9 and TRBJ1-2; 8 bases line up with TRBD1. V gave up 5 bases and J gave up 1 base; unmatched junction bases: 6. CDR1 and CDR2 (germline): SEHNR, FQNEAQ (reference sequence). The CDR3 runs 15 residues. DNA for the CDR3: TGTGCCAGCAGCCAAGGACAGGGATTTAACTATGGCTACACCTTC. Translated, it gives CASSQGQGFNYGYTF.

This sequence joins TRBV11-3 and TRBJ2-7, with D hard to call. Germline CDR1 and CDR2: SGHNT and YENEEA. V lost 6 bases and J lost 1, with 10 bases in between. CDR3 length: 13 amino acids. Here the CDR3 reads CASRHASSYEQYF. CDR3 nucleotides: TGTGCCAGCAGGCACGCCAGTTCCTACGAGCAGTACTTC.

This CDR3 reads CASSYSGTGVRETQYF. The CDR3, as DNA: TGTGCCAGCAGTTACTCAGGGACAGGGGTTAGGGAGACCCAGTACTTC. The chain is built from TRBV6-5 and TRBJ2-5, with 10 bases that match TRBD1. Trimming cost V 0 bases and J 5 bases; bases outside gene matches: 6. There are 16 residues in the CDR3. Germline CDR1 reads MNHEY; CDR2 reads SVGAGI.

V gene TRBV9 combines with J gene TRBJ2-1; possibly TRBD1 for D (6 bases). The CDR3 runs 12 residues. Germline V gene data show CDR1 as SGDLS and CDR2 as YYNGEE. V was trimmed by 4 bases and J by 12 bases, leaving 14 bases between them. This CDR3 is CASSKDSLGQFF. The DNA for the CDR3 is TGTGCCAGCAGCAAGGACAGCCTCGGGCAGTTCTTC.

The rearrangement uses TRBV2 and TRBJ2-4; 7 bases are a match to TRBD2. The junction had 9 bases not matched to a gene; V was cut back by 7 bases and J by 6 bases. Germline V gene data show CDR1 as SNHLY and CDR2 as FYNNEI. The CDR3 runs to 14 residues. The CDR3 is CASKAGGTGNIQYF. The CDR3 region has the DNA TGTGCCAGCAAGGCCGGGGGGACTGGAAACATTCAGTACTTC.

The chain links TRBV25-1 to TRBJ2-2; D is unclear. Looked up from germline, CDR1 is MGHDK and CDR2 is SYGVNS. CDR3 size: 16 residues. V shed 5 bases and J shed 0 bases, with 13 bases lying between them. For the CDR3, the DNA is TGTGCCAGCAGTAACTACGGTCGAGCGAACACCGGGGAGCTGTTTTTT. Residues: CASSNYGRANTGELFF.